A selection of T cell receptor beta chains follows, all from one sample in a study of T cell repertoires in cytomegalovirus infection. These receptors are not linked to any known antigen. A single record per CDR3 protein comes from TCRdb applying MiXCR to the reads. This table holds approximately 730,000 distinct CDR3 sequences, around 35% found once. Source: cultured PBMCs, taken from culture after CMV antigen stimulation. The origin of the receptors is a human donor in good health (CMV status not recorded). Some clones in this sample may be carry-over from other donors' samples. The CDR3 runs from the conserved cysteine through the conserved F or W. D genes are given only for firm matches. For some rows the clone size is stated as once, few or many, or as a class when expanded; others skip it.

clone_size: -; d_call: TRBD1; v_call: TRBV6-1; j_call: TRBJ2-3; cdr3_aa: CASSEADRGRADTQYF; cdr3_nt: TGTGCCAGCAGTGAGGCGGACAGGGGGCGCGCAGATACGCAGTATTTT
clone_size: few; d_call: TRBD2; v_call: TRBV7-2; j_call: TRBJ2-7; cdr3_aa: CASSPGGGPATYEQYF; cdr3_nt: TGTGCCAGCAGCCCTGGGGGGGGACCAGCCACCTACGAGCAGTACTTC
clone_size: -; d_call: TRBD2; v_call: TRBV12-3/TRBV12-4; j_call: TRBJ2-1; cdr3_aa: CASSPLAGADEQFF; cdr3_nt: TGTGCCAGCAGTCCACTAGCGGGAGCAGACGAGCAGTTCTTC
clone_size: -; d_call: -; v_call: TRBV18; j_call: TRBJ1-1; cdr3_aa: CASTTRVRMNTEAFF; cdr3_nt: TGTGCCAGCACAACTAGGGTCAGAATGAACACTGAAGCTTTCTTT
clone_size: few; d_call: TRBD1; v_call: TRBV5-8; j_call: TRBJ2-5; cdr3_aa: CASSRDRVRETQYF; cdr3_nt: TGTGCCAGCAGTCGGGACAGGGTGCGAGAGACCCAGTACTTC
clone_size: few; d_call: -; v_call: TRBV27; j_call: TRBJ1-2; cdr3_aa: CASSLSGGYPDANYGYTF; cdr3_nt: TGTGCCAGCAGTTTATCGGGAGGCTACCCCGACGCTAACTATGGCTACACCTTC
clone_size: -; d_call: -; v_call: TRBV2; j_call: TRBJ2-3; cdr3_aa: CAVSGRRGRDTQYF; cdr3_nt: TGTGCCGTATCAGGCCGGCGGGGCAGAGATACGCAGTATTTT
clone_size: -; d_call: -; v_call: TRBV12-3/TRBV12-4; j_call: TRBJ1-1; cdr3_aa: CASTGAGEAFF; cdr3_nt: TGTGCCAGCACAGGGGCAGGGGAAGCTTTCTTT
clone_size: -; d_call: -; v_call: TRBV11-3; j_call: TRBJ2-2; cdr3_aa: CASSADPTGELFF; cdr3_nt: TGTGCCAGCAGCGCCGATCCTACCGGGGAGCTGTTTTTT
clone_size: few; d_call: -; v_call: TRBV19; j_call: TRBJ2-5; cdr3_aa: CASSISRTQETQYF; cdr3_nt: TGTGCCAGTAGTATTTCGCGGACACAAGAGACCCAGTACTTC
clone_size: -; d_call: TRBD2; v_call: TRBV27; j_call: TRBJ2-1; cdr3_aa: CASRSLGTSGGAYDEQFF; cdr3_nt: TGTGCCAGCAGATCCCTCGGGACTAGCGGGGGGGCCTACGATGAGCAGTTCTTC
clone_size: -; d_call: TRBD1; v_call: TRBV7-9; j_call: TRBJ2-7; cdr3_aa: CASSPQGTAESEQYF; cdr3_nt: TGTGCCAGCAGCCCACAAGGGACAGCGGAGAGCGAGCAGTACTTC
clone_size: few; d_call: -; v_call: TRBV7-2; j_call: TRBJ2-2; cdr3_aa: CASSSSRGPGELFF; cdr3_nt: TGTGCCAGCAGCTCTAGTAGGGGACCCGGGGAGCTGTTTTTT
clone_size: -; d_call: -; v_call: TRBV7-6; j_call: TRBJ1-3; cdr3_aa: CASSLGSPFSGNTIYF; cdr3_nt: TGTGCCAGCAGCCTAGGTAGTCCCTTCTCTGGAAACACCATATATTTT
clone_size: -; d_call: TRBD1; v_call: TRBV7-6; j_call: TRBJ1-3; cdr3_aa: CASSFGRTGPGNTIYF; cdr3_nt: TGTGCCAGCAGCTTTGGGAGGACAGGCCCTGGAAACACCATATATTTT
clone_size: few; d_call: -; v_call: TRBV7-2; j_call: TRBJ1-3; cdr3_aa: CASSTQTYGNTIYF; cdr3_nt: TGTGCCAGCAGCACCCAGACATATGGAAACACCATATATTTT
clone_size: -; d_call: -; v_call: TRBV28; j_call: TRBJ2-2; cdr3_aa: CASSRRGTVTGELFF; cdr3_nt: TGTGCCAGCAGTCGGAGAGGAACCGTCACCGGGGAGCTGTTTTTT
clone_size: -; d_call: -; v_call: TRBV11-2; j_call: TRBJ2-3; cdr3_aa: CASSLTQDTQYF; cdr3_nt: TGTGCCAGCAGCTTGACCCAAGATACGCAGTATTTT
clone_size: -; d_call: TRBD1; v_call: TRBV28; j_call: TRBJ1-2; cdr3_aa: CASSLFRTGYGYTF; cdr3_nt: TGTGCCAGCAGTTTATTTCGGACAGGGTATGGCTACACCTTC
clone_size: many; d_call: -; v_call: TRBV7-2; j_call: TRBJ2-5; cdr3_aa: CASSEWREETQYF; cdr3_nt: TGTGCCAGCAGCGAATGGAGGGAGGAGACCCAGTACTTC
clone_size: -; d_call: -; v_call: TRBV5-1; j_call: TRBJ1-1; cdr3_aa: CASSLGSRGEAFF; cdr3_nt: TGCGCCAGCAGCTTGGGGTCGCGGGGAGAAGCTTTCTTT
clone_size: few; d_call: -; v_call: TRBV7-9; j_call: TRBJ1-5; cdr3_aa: CASSPGTHPNQPQHF; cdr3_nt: TGTGCCAGCAGCCCCGGGACTCATCCCAATCAGCCCCAGCATTTT
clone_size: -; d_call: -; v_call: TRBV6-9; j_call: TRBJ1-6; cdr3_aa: CASRLSFRGKENGHSPLHF; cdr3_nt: TGTGCCAGCAGACTGAGCTTTAGGGGAAAGGAAAATGGTCATTCACCCCTCCACTTT
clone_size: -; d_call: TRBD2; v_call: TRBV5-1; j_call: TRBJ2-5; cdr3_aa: CASSPTSGYQETQYF; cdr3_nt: TGCGCCAGCAGCCCGACTAGCGGGTACCAAGAGACCCAGTACTTC
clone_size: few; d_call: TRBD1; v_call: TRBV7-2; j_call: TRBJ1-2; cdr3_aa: CASSTGYRGGYGYTF; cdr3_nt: TGTGCCAGCAGCACAGGTTACAGGGGAGGCTATGGCTACACCTTC
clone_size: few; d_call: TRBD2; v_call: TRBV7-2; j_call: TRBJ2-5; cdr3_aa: CASTLGTKETQYF; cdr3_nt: TGTGCCAGCACCCTCGGGACTAAAGAGACCCAGTACTTC
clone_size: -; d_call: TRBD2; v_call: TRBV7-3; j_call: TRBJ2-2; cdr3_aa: CASSGTSGNTGELFF; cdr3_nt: TGTGCCAGCAGCGGAACTAGCGGGAACACCGGGGAGCTGTTTTTT
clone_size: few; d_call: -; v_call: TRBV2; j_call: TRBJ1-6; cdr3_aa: CASSEMSAQSPLHF; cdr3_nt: TGTGCCAGCAGTGAGATGTCGGCCCAGTCACCCCTCCACTTT
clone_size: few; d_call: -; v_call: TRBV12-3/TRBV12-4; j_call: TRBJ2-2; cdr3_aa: CASSRSDYSPGELFF; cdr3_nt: TGTGCCAGCTCCCGATCGGACTATTCCCCCGGGGAGCTGTTTTTT
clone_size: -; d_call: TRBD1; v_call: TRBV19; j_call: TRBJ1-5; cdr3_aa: CASKRDRGSFQPQHF; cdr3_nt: TGTGCCAGTAAGAGAGACAGGGGTTCATTTCAGCCCCAGCATTTT
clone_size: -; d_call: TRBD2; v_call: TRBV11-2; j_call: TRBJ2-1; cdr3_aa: CASKDLAGVYNEQFF; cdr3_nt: TGTGCCAGCAAGGACCTGGCGGGAGTGTACAATGAGCAGTTCTTC
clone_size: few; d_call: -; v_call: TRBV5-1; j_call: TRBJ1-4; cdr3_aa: CASSFPDEKLFF; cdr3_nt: TGCGCCAGCAGCTTCCCGGATGAAAAACTGTTTTTT
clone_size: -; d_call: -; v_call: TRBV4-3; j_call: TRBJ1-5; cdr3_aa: CASSPGRRRGQPQHF; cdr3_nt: TGCGCCAGCAGCCCCGGACGCCGGCGTGGTCAGCCCCAGCATTTT
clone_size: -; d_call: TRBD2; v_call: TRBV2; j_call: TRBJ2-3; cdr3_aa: CASTGTRGSDTQYF; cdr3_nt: TGTGCCAGCACCGGGACTAGGGGTAGTGATACGCAGTATTTT
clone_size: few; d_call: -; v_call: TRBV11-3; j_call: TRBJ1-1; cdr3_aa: CASSAGGVVVSEAFF; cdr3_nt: TGTGCCAGCAGCGCCGGTGGGGTTGTAGTCTCTGAAGCTTTCTTT
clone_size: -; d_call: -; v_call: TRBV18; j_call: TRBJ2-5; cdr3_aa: CASALTAQETQYF; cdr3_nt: TGTGCCAGCGCCTTGACAGCACAAGAGACCCAGTACTTC
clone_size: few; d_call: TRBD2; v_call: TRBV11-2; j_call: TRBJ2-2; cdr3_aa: CASSLVGRETGELFF; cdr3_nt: TGTGCCAGCAGCTTAGTCGGGAGGGAGACCGGGGAGCTGTTTTTT
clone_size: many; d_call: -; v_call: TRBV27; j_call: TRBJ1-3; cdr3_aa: CASSLRGAGNTIYF; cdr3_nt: TGTGCCAGCAGCTTAAGAGGGGCTGGAAACACCATATATTTT
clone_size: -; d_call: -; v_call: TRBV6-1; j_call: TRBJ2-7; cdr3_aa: CASSEASGTPSYEQYF; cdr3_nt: TGTGCCAGCAGTGAAGCGTCCGGGACCCCTTCCTACGAGCAGTACTTC
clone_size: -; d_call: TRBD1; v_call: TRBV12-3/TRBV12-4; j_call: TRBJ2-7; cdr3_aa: CASSTGQGISYEQYF; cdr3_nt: TGTGCCAGCAGTACTGGACAGGGAATCTCCTACGAGCAGTACTTC
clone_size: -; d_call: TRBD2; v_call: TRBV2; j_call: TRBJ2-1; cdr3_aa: CASTDSGNEQFF; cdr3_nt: TGTGCCAGCACCGATAGCGGGAATGAGCAGTTCTTC
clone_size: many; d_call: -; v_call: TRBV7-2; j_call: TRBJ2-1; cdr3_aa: CASGGAIPYNEQFF; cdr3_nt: TGTGCCAGCGGAGGCGCAATTCCCTACAATGAGCAGTTCTTC
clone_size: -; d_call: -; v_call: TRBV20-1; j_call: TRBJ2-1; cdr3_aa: CSASLGGRYNEQFF; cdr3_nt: TGCAGTGCTAGTCTGGGGGGGCGTTACAATGAGCAGTTCTTC